Presented here are 27 T cell receptor beta chains from one specimen sequenced in a study of graft-versus-host responses after intestinal transplantation. This table comes from immunoSEQ multiplex PCR, and its TCRdb copy is limited to in-frame clones, with some not included. The data contain fewer than 11,000 clones, 90% to 95% of them singletons. The source was PBMCs, collected about 70 days after transplant. These receptors were obtained from a human patient who received an intestinal transplant, so some T cells may come from the graft donor.

This clone has a single count. This chain connects TRBV28 to TRBJ1-1, with TRBD1 matching 10 bases. The CDR3 sequence is 15 residues long. Losses at the gene ends were 6 bases for V and 4 bases for J; bases not matched to a gene: 8. Germline V lookup: CDR1 MDHEN, CDR2 SYDVKM. The CDR3 loop is CASRAPRTGGTEAFF. For the CDR3, the DNA is TGTGCCAGCAGGGCCCCCCGGACAGGGGGCACTGAAGCTTTCTTT.

The V gene is TRBV6-5, the J gene TRBJ2-2; the D is unclear. There are 15 residues in the CDR3. The germline V gene encodes CDR1 MNHEY and CDR2 SVGAGI. Trimming removed 4 bases at V and 4 bases at J, with 13 bases between. In DNA, the CDR3 is TGTGCCAGCAGTTTAGAACCCACGAGCACCGGGGAGCTGTTTTTT. Its protein is CASSLEPTSTGELFF.

The CDR3 nucleotides read TGTGCCAGCAGTTTTCTAGCGGAGAGCTCCTACAATGAGCAGTTCTTC. Translating it yields CASSFLAESSYNEQFF. This chain connects TRBV28 to TRBJ2-1; 7 positions match TRBD2. Germline V gives CDR1 MDHEN, CDR2 SYDVKM. This CDR3 is 16 amino acids long. V was clipped by 3 bases and J by 0 bases; unmatched bases: 5.

The chain couples TRBV28 to TRBJ1-5; D possibly corresponds to TRBD1 (5 bases). The CDR3 extends over 13 amino acids. The V end was cut by 5 bases, the J end by 4 bases, with 9 bases between. CDR1 and CDR2 from the germline V gene are MDHEN and SYDVKM. The CDR3 coding sequence is TGTGCCAGCAGTCCCGGGACTAATCAGCCCCAGCATTTT. Its protein is CASSPGTNQPQHF. Combining the CDR3 with reference TRBV28 and TRBJ1-5 gives the whole variable domain DVKVTQSSRYLVKRTGEKVFLECVQDMDHENMFWYRQDPGLGLRLIYFSYDVKMKEKGDIPEGYSVSREKKERFSLILESASTNQTSMYLCASSPGTNQPQHFGDGTRLSIL.

This chain links TRBV4-1 with TRBJ2-2, with 9 bases fitting TRBD1. Germline lookup yields CDR1 MGHRA and CDR2 YSYEKL. This CDR3 has 15 amino acids. V gave up 7 bases and J gave up 7 bases; unmatched junction bases: 10. CDR3 residues: CASKGNRGQDGELFF. DNA for the CDR3: TGCGCCAGCAAAGGTAACAGGGGGCAAGACGGGGAGCTGTTTTTT.

The rearrangement joins TRBV11-2 to TRBJ2-7; no reliable D call. Trimming shortened V by 2 bases and J by 6 bases, and 8 bases separated the two germline ends. This CDR3 region has 12 residues. Germline lookup yields CDR1 SGHAT and CDR2 FQNNGV. In nucleotides, the CDR3 is TGTGCCAGCAGCTTAAGAGGTCGCGAGCAGTACTTC. Protein product: CASSLRGREQYF.

This clone was seen a single time. This chain links TRBV6-1 with TRBJ1-2; a possible D gene is TRBD1 (5 bases). The CDR3 consists of 17 residues. Deletions cut 0 bases from V and 4 bases from J, with 18 bases between. CDR1 and CDR2 from the germline V gene are MNHNS and SASEGT. The CDR3 DNA sequence: TGTGCCAGCAGTGAAGCCCCAGGGCTTCCCTCAACCTATGGCTACACCTTC. Its translation: CASSEAPGLPSTYGYTF.

This clone was seen just once. V is TRBV6-1 and J is TRBJ1-1; 9 nucleotides match TRBD1. CDR1 is MNHNS, CDR2 SASEGT, per germline. This CDR3 contains 18 residues. V lost 3 bases, J lost 0 bases, and 11 bases stayed unmatched. CDR3 protein: CASSEDRGVGGMNTEAFF. In nucleotides, the CDR3 is TGTGCCAGCAGTGAGGACAGGGGAGTGGGGGGAATGAACACTGAAGCTTTCTTT.

The V gene is TRBV28, the J gene TRBJ2-3; the D is unclear. Germline V gene sequence: CDR1 MDHEN, CDR2 SYDVKM. This CDR3 has 11 residues. V lost 6 bases and J 5 bases, leaving 6 bases between the germline ends. The CDR3 loop is CASSTIDTQYF. The CDR3 DNA reads TGTGCCAGCAGCACAATAGATACGCAGTATTTT.

As regards this clone: Other DNA sequences in this sample translate to the same CDR3. V usage is TRBV6-5 and J usage is TRBJ1-1; TRBD1 might be the D (6 bases). Looked up from germline, CDR1 is MNHEY and CDR2 is SVGAGI. Trimming shortened V by 6 bases and J by 4 bases, and 12 bases separated the two germline ends. The CDR3 totals 13 residues. CDR3 DNA: TGTGCCAGCAGCCAGACAGGAGGCACTGAAGCTTTCTTT. Its protein is CASSQTGGTEAFF.

This chain links TRBV5-1 with TRBJ2-1; 7 bases align to TRBD2. CDR1 is SGHRS, CDR2 YFSETQ, per germline. The CDR3 totals 15 residues. Trimming cost V 0 bases and J 8 bases; bases outside gene matches: 8. The CDR3 here is CASSLGGSDIYEQFF. Written as DNA, the CDR3 is TGCGCCAGCAGCTTGGGCGGGAGTGACATATATGAGCAGTTCTTC.

This sequence joins TRBV28 and TRBJ2-3, with D unresolved. The CDR3 runs to 17 residues. The germline V gene has CDR1 MDHEN and CDR2 SYDVKM. The V end lost 3 bases, the J end lost 2 bases, and 18 bases lay between the germline ends. Here the CDR3 reads CASSFGYPPVHTDTQYF. The DNA for the CDR3 is TGTGCCAGCAGTTTTGGGTATCCGCCGGTACACACAGATACGCAGTATTTT.

The V gene is TRBV5-4, the J gene TRBJ2-1, with 8 bases lining up with TRBD2. Trimming removed 3 bases from V and 4 bases from J; junction bases left unmatched: 18. Germline CDR1 SGHNT, CDR2 YYREEE (reference sequence). This CDR3 is built from 19 residues. The DNA of the CDR3 is TGTGCCAGCAGCTCCACAGCCATCCTAGCGGGCCACATTTACAATGAGCAGTTCTTC. Its translation: CASSSTAILAGHIYNEQFF.

This clone was picked up one time. The chain joins TRBV19 to TRBJ1-1; 8 bases agree with TRBD1. Trimming cost V 6 bases and J 0 bases; bases outside gene matches: 3. CDR3 length: 14 amino acids. Germline CDR1 and CDR2: LNHDA and SQIVND (reference sequence). CDR3 residues: CASSATGVNTEAFF. The CDR3 region has the DNA TGTGCCAGTAGCGCGACAGGGGTGAACACTGAAGCTTTCTTT.

The chain is built from TRBV9 and TRBJ2-4, with TRBD1 matching over 11 bases. The CDR3 is 19 amino acids. Looked up from germline, CDR1 is SGDLS and CDR2 is YYNGEE. The V segment lost 4 bases and the J segment 6 bases; nucleotides outside the gene matches: 18. CDR3: CASSSSPGTGGEGINIQYF. The DNA for the CDR3 is TGTGCCAGCAGCAGTTCCCCGGGGACAGGGGGAGAAGGGATAAACATTCAGTACTTC.

The chain couples TRBV7-9 to TRBJ2-2; D ambiguous. The CDR3 contains 13 residues. V lost 4 bases and J lost 6, with 9 bases in between. In germline, CDR1 is SEHNR, CDR2 FQNEAQ (reference sequence). The CDR3 coding sequence is TGTGCCAGCAGCTCTCACAAAGCCGGGGAGCTGTTTTTT. Its protein product is CASSSHKAGELFF. Full variable domain (rest looked up from reference TRBV7-9 and TRBJ2-2): DTGVSQNPRHKITKRGQNVTFRCDPISEHNRLYWYRQTLGQGPEFLTYFQNEAQLEKSRLLSDRFSAERPKGSFSTLEIQRTEQGDSAMYLCASSSHKAGELFFGEGSRLTVL.

The chain recombines TRBV5-4 with TRBJ2-3; 14 nucleotides match TRBD2. The ends lost 4 bases at V and 4 bases at J; junction bases unmatched: 5. The CDR3 contains 16 residues. The germline V gene has CDR1 SGHNT and CDR2 YYREEE (reference sequence). CDR3 in DNA: TGTGCCAGCAGCGGGACTAGCGGGAGTTACTCAGATACGCAGTATTTT. Translating it yields CASSGTSGSYSDTQYF. Variable domain in full (rest from reference TRBV5-4 and TRBJ2-3): ETGVTQSPTHLIKTRGQQVTLRCSSQSGHNTVSWYQQALGQGPQFIFQYYREEENGRGNFPPRFSGLQFPNYSSELNVNALELDDSALYLCASSGTSGSYSDTQYFGPGTRLTVL.

This CDR3 is CASSNGLVNAGELFF. The CDR3 nucleotides are TGTGCCAGCAGCAACGGACTAGTCAACGCCGGGGAGCTGTTTTTT. The chain combines TRBV13 with TRBJ2-2; TRBD2 matches 7 bases. V trimming: 5 bases; J trimming: 6 bases; junction bases outside the gene matches: 9. The CDR3 has 15 amino acids. Germline CDR1 is PRHDT and CDR2 is FYEKMQ (reference sequence). The whole variable domain, filled in from reference TRBV13 and TRBJ2-2, reads AAGVIQSPRHLIKEKRETATLKCYPIPRHDTVYWYQQGPGQDPQFLISFYEKMQSDKGSIPDRFSAQQFSDYHSELNMSSLELGDSALYFCASSNGLVNAGELFFGEGSRLTVL.

The sample holds a few counts of this clone. The rearrangement uses TRBV19 and TRBJ2-6; D call uncertain. Germline loops: CDR1 LNHDA, CDR2 SQIVND (reference sequence). V lost 4 bases to trimming and J lost 5 bases, with 18 bases between them. This CDR3 region has 17 residues. The CDR3 loop is CASSTCKSQSRANVLTF. In nucleotides, the CDR3 is TGTGCCAGTAGTACCTGCAAATCACAAAGTCGGGCCAACGTCCTGACTTTC.

J is TRBJ2-1 and V is TRBV5-6, with D perhaps matching TRBD2 (6 bases). This CDR3 region has 12 residues. Deletions cut 3 bases from V and 8 bases from J, with 9 bases between. The germline CDR1 and CDR2 sequences are SGHDT and YYEEEE. The CDR3 DNA reads as TGTGCCAGCAGCTGGAGCGGGTATGAGCAGTTCTTC. It encodes CASSWSGYEQFF.

The sample holds one count of this clone. The genes are TRBV29-1 and TRBJ1-1; maybe TRBD1 (6 bases). The CDR3 covers 13 residues. Germline-derived CDR1 and CDR2 are SQVTM and ANQGSEA. Trimming shortened V by 2 bases and J by 6 bases, and 13 bases separated the two germline ends. In DNA, the CDR3 is TGCAGCGTTGAAACAGGGCAAGGGCCTGAAGCTTTCTTT. As protein: CSVETGQGPEAFF.

The gene calls are TRBV7-2 and TRBJ2-3; 9 nucleotides match TRBD2. Germline loops: CDR1 SGHTA, CDR2 FQGNSA. The ends lost 1 base at V and 2 bases at J; junction bases unmatched: 7. This CDR3 region has 17 residues. The CDR3 nucleotides read TGTGCCAGCAGCTTAGTACTAGCGGGTGGGGCCACAGATACGCAGTATTTT. This encodes CASSLVLAGGATDTQYF. The full variable domain, with the rest looked up from reference TRBV7-2 and TRBJ2-3, is GAGVSQSPSNKVTEKGKDVELRCDPISGHTALYWYRQSLGQGLEFLIYFQGNSAPDKSGLPSDRFSAERTGGSVSTLTIQRTQQEDSAVYLCASSLVLAGGATDTQYFGPGTRLTVL.

This chain links TRBV9 with TRBJ1-1, with D maybe TRBD1 (6 bases). Germline CDR1 reads SGDLS; CDR2 reads YYNGEE. CDR3 size: 14 residues. Trimming pared 0 bases from V and 5 bases from J, leaving 11 bases between. This CDR3 reads CASSVAGAGTEAFF. The CDR3 nucleotides read TGTGCCAGCAGCGTAGCAGGGGCGGGGACTGAAGCTTTCTTT.

This chain links TRBV7-3 with TRBJ2-7; no definite D call. Germline CDR1 is SGHTA and CDR2 is FQGTGA. V lost 1 base and J lost 0, with 10 bases in between. The length of the CDR3 is 15 residues. The CDR3 sequence: CASSLNAASSYEQYF. Written as DNA, the CDR3 is TGTGCCAGCAGCTTAAACGCGGCTAGCTCCTACGAGCAGTACTTC.

J is TRBJ2-1 and V is TRBV1; the DNA was not used to check the table's D call, TRBD2. TRBV1 is classified as a pseudogene. The CDR3 totals 16 residues. CDR3 region: CTSSQERGLAANEQFF. CDR3 nucleotides: TGCACCAGCAGCCAAGAAAGGGGACTGGCAGCCAATGAGCAGTTCTTC.

This chain connects TRBV29-1 to TRBJ2-1; unclear D gene. V shed 3 bases and J shed 0 bases, with 12 bases lying between them. The germline V gene has CDR1 SQVTM and CDR2 ANQGSEA. The length of the CDR3 is 15 residues. CDR3 in DNA: TGCAGCGTTGAGCCGACCGAGTTCTCCTACAATGAGCAGTTCTTC. It codes for CSVEPTEFSYNEQFF.

V usage is TRBV4-3 and J usage is TRBJ2-1, with a weak D call TRBD2 (6 bases). The CDR3 has 18 residues. The V gene lost 0 bases and the J gene lost 4 bases, with 19 bases spanning the gap. Germline CDR1 and CDR2: LGHNA and YSLEER. CDR3 protein: CASSQEALASGSYNEQFF. DNA of the CDR3: TGCGCCAGCAGCCAAGAGGCTCTAGCGAGCGGATCTTACAATGAGCAGTTCTTC.